Presented here are 22 T cell receptor beta chains from one specimen sequenced in a study of cytomegalovirus exposure and HLA in healthy donors. The PCR employed 60 Vbeta primers together with 13 Jbeta primers. Libraries were prepared by immunoSEQ multiplex PCR; TCRdb keeps only in-frame clonotypes and omits some of them. This table holds some 120,000 clones, 77% found once. The sequenced sample consisted of PBMCs. The source is a human donor in good health.

This clone was picked up one time. The chain combines TRBV7-6 with TRBJ2-1; D is perhaps TRBD1 (6 bases). The CDR3 is made up of 17 amino acids. V lost 1 base and J lost 2, with 15 bases in between. Germline lookup yields CDR1 SGHVS and CDR2 FNYEAQ. The CDR3 here is CASSLETGGGPYNEQFF. CDR3 bases: TGTGCCAGCAGCTTAGAGACAGGTGGGGGCCCCTACAATGAGCAGTTCTTC.

This clone came up a few times. J is TRBJ2-3 and V is TRBV5-1; TRBD2 matches 11 bases. The V segment lost 3 bases and the J segment 0 bases; nucleotides outside the gene matches: 3. Germline values: CDR1 SGHRS, CDR2 YFSETQ. CDR3 length equals 16 residues. CDR3: CASSWGLAVSTDTQYF. In DNA form, the CDR3 reads TGCGCCAGCAGCTGGGGACTAGCGGTTAGCACAGATACGCAGTATTTT.

V and J are TRBV18 and TRBJ1-3; perhaps TRBD1 as D (6 bases). Germline V gene sequence: CDR1 KGHSH, CDR2 LQKENI. The CDR3 is made up of 15 amino acids. With 3 bases removed from V and 0 bases from J, the gap between germline ends came to 9 bases. DNA for the CDR3: TGTGCCAGCTCACCCGACAGGATCTCTGGAAACACCATATATTTT. Protein: CASSPDRISGNTIYF.

The rearrangement uses TRBV18 and TRBJ1-2, with 9 bases lining up with TRBD1. V lost 3 bases, J lost 1 base, and 6 bases stayed unmatched. The CDR3 has 16 residues. The germline V gene has CDR1 KGHSH and CDR2 LQKENI. CDR3 sequence: CASSPDRGRVNYGYTF. The CDR3 region has the DNA TGTGCCAGCTCACCGGACAGGGGCCGGGTTAACTATGGCTACACCTTC.

J is TRBJ2-3 and V is TRBV5-1; D might be TRBD2 (5 bases). Germline V gives CDR1 SGHRS, CDR2 YFSETQ. The ends were cut back, 0 bases at V and 0 bases at J, with 11 bases in the middle. The CDR3 sequence is 16 residues long. The CDR3 is CASSLDAGDSTDTQYF. DNA for the CDR3: TGCGCCAGCAGCTTGGACGCGGGCGATAGCACAGATACGCAGTATTTT.

The chain combines TRBV5-6 with TRBJ2-7; possible D gene TRBD2, 6 bases. CDR1 and CDR2 from the germline V gene are SGHDT and YYEEEE. Trimming took 4 bases from V and 0 from J, leaving 20 bases between them. This CDR3 spans 17 amino acids. The CDR3 DNA reads TGTGCCAGCAGCCCGAGTCTTCTAGCGACCAGCTCCTACGAGCAGTACTTC. Its protein product is CASSPSLLATSSYEQYF.

This sequence joins TRBV6-5 and TRBJ1-6; tentatively, D is TRBD1 (5 bases). Germline V gives CDR1 MNHEY, CDR2 SVGAGI. The CDR3 length is 15 residues. V was shortened by 1 base and J by 7 bases, with 11 bases between the two germline ends. The CDR3 sequence: CASSYYQGGNSPLHF. DNA of the CDR3: TGTGCCAGCAGTTACTATCAGGGAGGAAATTCACCCCTCCACTTT.

This clone was observed a handful of times. This rearrangement joins TRBV5-4 to TRBJ2-5; D assignment may be TRBD1 or TRBD2 (6 bases each). This CDR3 region has 14 residues. Trimming pared 4 bases from V and 0 bases from J, leaving 10 bases between. CDR1 SGHNT and CDR2 YYREEE come from the germline V gene (reference sequence). CDR3 sequence reads: CASSMEGDQETQYF. The CDR3 DNA sequence: TGTGCCAGCAGCATGGAGGGGGACCAAGAGACCCAGTACTTC.

The chain recombines TRBV5-5 with TRBJ2-7; TRBD2 aligns across 7 bases. Looked up from germline, CDR1 is SGHKS and CDR2 is YYEKEE (reference sequence). J lost 6 bases, V lost 0 bases, and 9 bases had no gene match. CDR3 length equals 15 residues. CDR3 in DNA: TGTGCCAGCAGCTTGGGTCAAAGCGGGATGGGCGAGCAGTACTTC. It encodes CASSLGQSGMGEQYF.

This chain joins TRBV4-2 and TRBJ2-1, with TRBD2 matching 15 bases. Germline-derived CDR1 and CDR2 are LGHNA and YNFKEQ. V was pared by 2 bases and J by 8 bases, with 4 bases of the junction left unmatched. The CDR3 runs 16 residues. DNA for the CDR3: TGTGCCAGCAGCCAAAGGACTAGCGGGAGGGCCGATGAGCAGTTCTTC. Translation gives CASSQRTSGRADEQFF.

This clone was observed a few times. The chain uses TRBV6-5 and TRBJ2-1; 7 nucleotides line up with TRBD2. Germline assignment: CDR1 MNHEY and CDR2 SVGAGI. The CDR3 has 15 residues. V lost 3 bases and J lost 7; bases outside the gene matches: 9. In nucleotides, the CDR3 is TGTGCCAGCAGTTATAAAGCGGGGTTTTCAAATGAGCAGTTCTTC. Residues: CASSYKAGFSNEQFF.

This chain connects TRBV19 to TRBJ1-2, with 7 positions matching TRBD1. The CDR3 runs to 14 residues. The germline V gene encodes CDR1 LNHDA and CDR2 SQIVND (reference sequence). Trimming at V came to 2 bases and at J to 6 bases, leaving 6 bases not matched to a gene. CDR3 residues: CASSIQGVWNGYTF. CDR3 coding DNA: TGTGCCAGTAGTATACAGGGGGTTTGGAATGGCTACACCTTC.

V and J are TRBV5-1 and TRBJ2-7, with 8 bases matching TRBD2. Losses at the gene ends were 4 bases for V and 5 bases for J; bases not matched to a gene: 5. The germline V gene encodes CDR1 SGHRS and CDR2 YFSETQ. This CDR3 comprises 13 residues. The DNA for the CDR3 is TGCGCCAGCAGCCCGGGAGGGCCTAACGAGCAGTACTTC. Translated, it gives CASSPGGPNEQYF.

Here the CDR3 reads CASSSPTSGRVTGELFF. CDR3 bases: TGTGCCAGCAGCTCTCCCACTAGCGGGAGAGTCACCGGGGAGCTGTTTTTT. This chain connects TRBV5-6 to TRBJ2-2, with 11 positions matching TRBD2. Germline CDR1 is SGHDT and CDR2 is YYEEEE. V shed 3 bases and J 4 bases; nucleotides not matched to a gene: 8. The CDR3 consists of 17 residues.

This clone came up a few times. V gene TRBV28 combines with J gene TRBJ1-2; no reliable D call. CDR3 length: 13 amino acids. V lost 4 bases and J lost 5, with 11 bases in between. Germline CDR1 and CDR2: MDHEN and SYDVKM. The CDR3 here is CASSSTGRYGYTF. The DNA of the CDR3 is TGTGCCAGCAGTTCTACCGGGAGGTATGGCTACACCTTC.

The V call is TRBV7-2, the J call TRBJ1-1; 10 bases are a match to TRBD1. CDR3 length equals 15 residues. The germline V gene has CDR1 SGHTA and CDR2 FQGNSA. V gave up 5 bases and J gave up 4 bases; unmatched junction bases: 7. In DNA form, the CDR3 reads TGTGCCAGCAGCCTCCCTCGGACAGGGGGCACTGAAGCTTTCTTT. Protein sequence: CASSLPRTGGTEAFF.

This rearrangement joins TRBV5-1 to TRBJ1-2, with 12 bases aligning to TRBD1. Germline-derived CDR1 and CDR2 are SGHRS and YFSETQ. The CDR3 consists of 17 residues. After removal of 4 bases from V and 4 bases from J, the junction contained 11 bases not matched to a gene. CDR3 coding DNA: TGCGCCAGCAGCGAGGGGACAGGGGGCGCGGCCATCTATGGCTACACCTTC. It translates to CASSEGTGGAAIYGYTF.

This sequence joins TRBV19 and TRBJ2-7; D is possibly TRBD1 (6 bases). Germline CDR1 and CDR2: LNHDA and SQIVND (reference sequence). V lost 1 base, J lost 2 bases, and 12 bases lay in between. The CDR3 runs to 15 residues. The CDR3, as DNA: TGTGCCAGTAGTATAGGCGCCAGGGGAACCTACGAGCAGTACTTC. Amino acid sequence: CASSIGARGTYEQYF.

In this sample, this clone turned up a few times. The rearrangement uses TRBV6-4 and TRBJ2-2, with TRBD1 as a possible D gene (6 bases). The length of the CDR3 is 15 residues. Trimming removed 0 bases from V and 3 bases from J, with 8 bases in between. Looked up from germline, CDR1 is MRHNA and CDR2 is SNTAGT. This chain's CDR3 is CASSDSNRDTGELFF. DNA of the CDR3: TGTGCCAGCAGTGACTCGAACAGGGACACCGGGGAGCTGTTTTTT.

This clone was picked up a small number of times. The DNA of the CDR3 is TGTGCCAGCAGCTTAGAGTCTAGCGGCTACGAGCAGTACTTC. Encoded protein: CASSLESSGYEQYF. The chain joins TRBV7-9 to TRBJ2-7; 7 bases fit TRBD2. The CDR3 runs to 14 residues. In germline, CDR1 is SEHNR, CDR2 FQNEAQ (reference sequence). The trim removed 1 base at V and 3 bases at J, leaving 3 bases unmatched.

This clone appeared a few times. The chain links TRBV5-1 to TRBJ2-2; 12 bases fit TRBD2. V trimming: 0 bases; J trimming: 5 bases; junction bases outside the gene matches: 5. Germline V gives CDR1 SGHRS, CDR2 YFSETQ. This CDR3 contains 17 residues. CDR3 DNA sequence: TGCGCCAGCAGCTTGGGGACGGGACTAGCGGGTACCGGGGAGCTGTTTTTT. It yields the protein CASSLGTGLAGTGELFF.

The genes are TRBV7-8 and TRBJ2-7; TRBD2 matches 8 bases. The CDR3 is 16 amino acids. Germline assignment: CDR1 SGHVS and CDR2 FQNEAQ. The junction had 8 bases not matched to a gene; V was cut back by 4 bases and J by 0 bases. This CDR3 is CASSSGGTTPSYEQYF. The CDR3 DNA is TGTGCCAGCAGCTCGGGGGGGACCACCCCCTCCTACGAGCAGTACTTC.